The rows below give T cell receptor beta chains drawn from one sample of a study of T cell responses to AZD1222 COVID-19 vaccine. Here immunoSEQ multiplex PCR was the method, and the copy in TCRdb shows in-frame clones only, minus some. The data hold 57,000 or so clones, with approximately 80% observed a single time. The sample here was peripheral blood, taken on day 0 of AZD1222 vaccination. All receptors derive from an adult in good health. Each CDR3 is given with its conserved first and last residue. A D gene is named only where the DNA matches it firmly. Clone size, where shown, is once, few, many, or a class for clones that have expanded.

clone size: few; D gene: TRBD1; V gene: TRBV14; J gene: TRBJ1-2; CDR3 protein: CASSLRDRGLFYGYTF; CDR3 DNA: TGTGCCAGCAGCCTACGTGACAGGGGGTTGTTCTATGGCTACACCTTC
clone size: -; D gene: TRBD1; V gene: TRBV19; J gene: TRBJ1-2; CDR3 protein: CASRGQGFGYTF; CDR3 DNA: TGTGCCAGTAGGGGACAGGGGTTCGGCTACACCTTC
clone size: -; D gene: -; V gene: TRBV6-5; J gene: TRBJ1-5; CDR3 protein: CASSKEGIFNQPQHF; CDR3 DNA: TGTGCCAGCTCCAAAGAGGGGATTTTCAATCAGCCCCAGCATTTT
clone size: few; D gene: -; V gene: TRBV9; J gene: TRBJ1-5; CDR3 protein: CASSVGGPNQPQHF; CDR3 DNA: TGTGCCAGCAGCGTCGGGGGGCCTAATCAGCCCCAGCATTTT
clone size: -; D gene: -; V gene: TRBV7-8; J gene: TRBJ2-7; CDR3 protein: CASSLVGGRYEQYF; CDR3 DNA: TGTGCCAGCAGCTTAGTGGGGGGGCGGTACGAGCAGTACTTC
clone size: -; D gene: TRBD1; V gene: TRBV19; J gene: TRBJ1-3; CDR3 protein: CASRSGQGAGNTIYF; CDR3 DNA: TGTGCCAGTAGATCCGGACAGGGGGCGGGAAACACCATATATTTT
clone size: -; D gene: -; V gene: TRBV12-3/TRBV12-4; J gene: TRBJ2-7; CDR3 protein: CASSHGESYEQYF; CDR3 DNA: TGTGCCAGCAGCCACGGGGAATCCTACGAGCAGTACTTC
clone size: few; D gene: -; V gene: TRBV5-6; J gene: TRBJ2-1; CDR3 protein: CASSLGTRGNEQFF; CDR3 DNA: TGTGCCAGCAGCTTGGGGACCCGAGGGAATGAGCAGTTCTTC
clone size: -; D gene: -; V gene: TRBV5-1; J gene: TRBJ1-2; CDR3 protein: CASSDDGTYGYTF; CDR3 DNA: TGCGCCAGCAGCGACGACGGAACCTATGGCTACACCTTC
clone size: -; D gene: TRBD1; V gene: TRBV5-1; J gene: TRBJ1-2; CDR3 protein: CASTSSDRIYGYTF; CDR3 DNA: TGCGCCAGCACCTCATCGGACAGGATCTATGGCTACACCTTC
clone size: -; D gene: -; V gene: TRBV5-1; J gene: TRBJ1-1; CDR3 protein: CASSLIQNTEAFF; CDR3 DNA: TGCGCCAGCAGCTTGATACAGAACACTGAAGCTTTCTTT
clone size: -; D gene: -; V gene: TRBV3-1/TRBV3-2; J gene: TRBJ1-2; CDR3 protein: CASSFGTNYGYTF; CDR3 DNA: TGTGCCAGCAGCTTTGGCACGAACTATGGCTACACCTTC
clone size: few; D gene: -; V gene: TRBV19; J gene: TRBJ1-6; CDR3 protein: CASSKGAVSPLHF; CDR3 DNA: TGTGCCAGTAGTAAAGGGGCAGTATCACCCCTCCACTTT
clone size: -; D gene: -; V gene: TRBV19; J gene: TRBJ2-6; CDR3 protein: CASSVTGANVLTF; CDR3 DNA: TGTGCCAGTAGTGTTACTGGGGCCAACGTCCTGACTTTC
clone size: -; D gene: -; V gene: TRBV2; J gene: TRBJ2-7; CDR3 protein: CASSAGEYYEQYF; CDR3 DNA: TGTGCCAGCAGTGCCGGGGAATACTACGAGCAGTACTTC
clone size: once; D gene: TRBD1; V gene: TRBV5-1; J gene: TRBJ1-5; CDR3 protein: CASSLSGGSQPQHF; CDR3 DNA: TGCGCCAGCAGCTTATCAGGGGGTAGTCAGCCCCAGCATTTT
clone size: -; D gene: TRBD2; V gene: TRBV19; J gene: TRBJ2-2; CDR3 protein: CASSRTSGGSGELFF; CDR3 DNA: TGTGCCAGTAGTAGGACTAGCGGGGGTTCCGGGGAGCTGTTTTTT
clone size: -; D gene: -; V gene: TRBV4-3; J gene: TRBJ2-3; CDR3 protein: CASSQGFSTDTQYF; CDR3 DNA: TGCGCCAGCAGCCAAGGGTTTAGCACAGATACGCAGTATTTT
clone size: -; D gene: TRBD2; V gene: TRBV7-6; J gene: TRBJ2-1; CDR3 protein: CASSGWTRGNEQFF; CDR3 DNA: TGTGCCAGCAGCGGATGGACTAGAGGCAATGAGCAGTTCTTC
clone size: -; D gene: TRBD2; V gene: TRBV3-1/TRBV3-2; J gene: TRBJ2-5; CDR3 protein: CASSLNTGGQETQYF; CDR3 DNA: TGTGCCAGCAGCCTTAATACCGGGGGGCAAGAGACCCAGTACTTC
clone size: -; D gene: TRBD1; V gene: TRBV9; J gene: TRBJ2-2; CDR3 protein: CASSVAPTGDTGELFF; CDR3 DNA: TGTGCCAGCAGCGTAGCCCCGACAGGGGACACCGGGGAGCTGTTTTTT
clone size: -; D gene: TRBD1; V gene: TRBV27; J gene: TRBJ1-6; CDR3 protein: CASRSTGKVGLHF; CDR3 DNA: TGTGCCAGCAGGTCGACAGGGAAAGTCGGCCTCCACTTT
clone size: few; D gene: -; V gene: TRBV7-9; J gene: TRBJ1-2; CDR3 protein: CASSLAGEPGGYTF; CDR3 DNA: TGTGCCAGCAGCTTAGCGGGGGAGCCAGGGGGCTACACCTTC
clone size: -; D gene: TRBD2; V gene: TRBV5-8; J gene: TRBJ2-3; CDR3 protein: CASSPRRGITDTQYF; CDR3 DNA: TGTGCCAGCAGCCCTAGGCGGGGGATTACAGATACGCAGTATTTT
clone size: -; D gene: TRBD1; V gene: TRBV7-9; J gene: TRBJ1-1; CDR3 protein: CASSAGQGWTEAFF; CDR3 DNA: TGTGCCAGCAGCGCAGGACAGGGATGGACTGAAGCTTTCTTT
clone size: -; D gene: -; V gene: TRBV2; J gene: TRBJ2-6; CDR3 protein: CASSVLGSGANVLTF; CDR3 DNA: TGTGCCAGCAGTGTTCTAGGGTCTGGGGCCAACGTCCTGACTTTC
clone size: -; D gene: -; V gene: TRBV9; J gene: TRBJ2-2; CDR3 protein: CASSVLGREPTGELFF; CDR3 DNA: TGTGCCAGCAGCGTATTGGGCAGGGAACCCACCGGGGAGCTGTTTTTT
clone size: -; D gene: -; V gene: TRBV7-8; J gene: TRBJ2-7; CDR3 protein: CASSPPIAYEQYF; CDR3 DNA: TGTGCCAGCAGTCCCCCGATCGCCTACGAGCAGTACTTC
clone size: -; D gene: -; V gene: TRBV3-1/TRBV3-2; J gene: TRBJ1-6; CDR3 protein: CASSQVSFSSYNSPLHF; CDR3 DNA: TGTGCCAGCAGCCAAGTTTCATTCAGCTCCTATAATTCACCCCTCCACTTT